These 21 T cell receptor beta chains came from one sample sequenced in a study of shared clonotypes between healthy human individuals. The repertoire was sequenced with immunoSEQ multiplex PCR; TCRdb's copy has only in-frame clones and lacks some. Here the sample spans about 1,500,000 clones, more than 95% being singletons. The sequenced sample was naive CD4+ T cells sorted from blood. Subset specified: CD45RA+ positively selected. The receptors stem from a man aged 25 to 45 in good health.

The CDR3 is CASSRRTDTLRAFF. In nucleotides, the CDR3 is TGTGCCAGCAGTAGACGGACGGATACCCTAAGAGCTTTCTTT. The chain recombines TRBV6-5 with TRBJ1-1; D remains ambiguous. V was cut by 5 bases and J by 10 bases, with 20 bases left in between. The CDR3 sequence is 14 residues long. Germline-derived CDR1 and CDR2 are MNHEY and SVGAGI.

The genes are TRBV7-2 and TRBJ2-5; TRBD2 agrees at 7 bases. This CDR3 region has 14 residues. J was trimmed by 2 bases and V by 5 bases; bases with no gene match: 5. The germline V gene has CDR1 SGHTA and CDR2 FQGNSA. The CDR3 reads CASSRGGGQETQYF. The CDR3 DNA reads TGTGCCAGCAGCCGGGGCGGGGGTCAAGAGACCCAGTACTTC.

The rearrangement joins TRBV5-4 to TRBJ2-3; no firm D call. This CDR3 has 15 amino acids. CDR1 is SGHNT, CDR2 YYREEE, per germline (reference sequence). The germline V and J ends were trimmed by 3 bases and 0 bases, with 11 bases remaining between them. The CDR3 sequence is CASSSKSTSTDTQYF. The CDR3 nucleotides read TGTGCCAGCAGCTCGAAAAGTACTAGCACAGATACGCAGTATTTT.

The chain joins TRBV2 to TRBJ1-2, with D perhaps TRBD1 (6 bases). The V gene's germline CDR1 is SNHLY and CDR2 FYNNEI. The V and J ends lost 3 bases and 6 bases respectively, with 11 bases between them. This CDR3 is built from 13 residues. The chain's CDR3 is CASSDPGDHGYTF. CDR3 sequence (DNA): TGTGCCAGCAGTGACCCAGGGGATCATGGCTACACCTTC.

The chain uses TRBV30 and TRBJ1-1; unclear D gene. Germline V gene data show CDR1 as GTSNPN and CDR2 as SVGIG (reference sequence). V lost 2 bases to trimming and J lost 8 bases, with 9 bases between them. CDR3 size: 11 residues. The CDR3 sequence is CAWSLNIEAFF. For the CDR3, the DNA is TGTGCCTGGAGTCTTAACATAGAAGCTTTCTTT.

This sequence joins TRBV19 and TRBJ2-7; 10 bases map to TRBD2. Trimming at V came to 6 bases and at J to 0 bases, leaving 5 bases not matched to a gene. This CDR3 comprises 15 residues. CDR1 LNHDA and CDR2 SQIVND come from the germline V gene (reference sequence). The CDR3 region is CASSILAGNSYEQYF. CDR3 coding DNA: TGTGCCAGTAGCATACTAGCGGGGAACTCCTACGAGCAGTACTTC.

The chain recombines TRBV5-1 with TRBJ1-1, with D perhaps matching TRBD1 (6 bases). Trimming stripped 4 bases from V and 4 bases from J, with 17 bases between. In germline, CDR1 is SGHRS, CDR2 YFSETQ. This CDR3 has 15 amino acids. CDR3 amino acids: CASSVLQGGSTEAFF. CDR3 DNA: TGCGCCAGCAGCGTATTACAGGGTGGTAGCACTGAAGCTTTCTTT.

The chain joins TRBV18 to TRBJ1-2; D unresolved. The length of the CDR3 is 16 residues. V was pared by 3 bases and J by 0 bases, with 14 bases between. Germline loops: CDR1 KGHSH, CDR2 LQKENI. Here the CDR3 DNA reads TGTGCCAGCTCACCCGGGCTGTCCCCAACTAACTATGGCTACACCTTC. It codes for CASSPGLSPTNYGYTF.

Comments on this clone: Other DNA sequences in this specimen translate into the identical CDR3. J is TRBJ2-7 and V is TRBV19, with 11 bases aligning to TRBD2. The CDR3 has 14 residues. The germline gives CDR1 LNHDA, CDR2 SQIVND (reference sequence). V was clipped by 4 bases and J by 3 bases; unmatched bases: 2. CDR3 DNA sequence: TGTGCCAGTAGTACCGGGACTAGCGGCTACGAGCAGTACTTC. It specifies CASSTGTSGYEQYF.

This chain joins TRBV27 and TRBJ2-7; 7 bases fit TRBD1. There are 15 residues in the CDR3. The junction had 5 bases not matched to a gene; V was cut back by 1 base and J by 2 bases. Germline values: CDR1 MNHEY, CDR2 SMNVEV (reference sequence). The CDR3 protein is CASSLYRQGAYEQYF. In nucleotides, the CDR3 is TGTGCCAGCAGTTTATATCGACAGGGAGCCTACGAGCAGTACTTC.

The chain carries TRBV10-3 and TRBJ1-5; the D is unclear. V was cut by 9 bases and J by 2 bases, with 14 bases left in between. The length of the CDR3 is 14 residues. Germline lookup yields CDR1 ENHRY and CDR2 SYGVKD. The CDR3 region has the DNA TGTGCCATTGGGGAGGGAAATGGCAATCAGCCCCAGCATTTT. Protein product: CAIGEGNGNQPQHF.

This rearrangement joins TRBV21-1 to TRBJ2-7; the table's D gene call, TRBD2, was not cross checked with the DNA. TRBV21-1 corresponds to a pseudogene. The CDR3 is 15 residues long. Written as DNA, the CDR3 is TGTGCCAGCAGCAAACCCCCTTCGACTAGCGACCTTTGGGACTTC. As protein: CASSKPPSTSDLWDF.

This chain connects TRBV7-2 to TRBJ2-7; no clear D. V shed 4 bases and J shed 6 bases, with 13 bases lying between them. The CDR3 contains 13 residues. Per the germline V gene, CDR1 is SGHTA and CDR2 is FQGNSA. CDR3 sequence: CASSSAKRSEQYF. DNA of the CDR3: TGTGCCAGCAGCTCCGCGAAGCGCTCCGAGCAGTACTTC.

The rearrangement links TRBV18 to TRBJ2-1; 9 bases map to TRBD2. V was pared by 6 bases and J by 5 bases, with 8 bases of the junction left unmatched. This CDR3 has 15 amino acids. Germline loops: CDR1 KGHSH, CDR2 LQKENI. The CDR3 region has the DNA TGTGCCAGCTCGCTAACTAGCGGGCCAAACAATGAGCAGTTCTTC. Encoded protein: CASSLTSGPNNEQFF.

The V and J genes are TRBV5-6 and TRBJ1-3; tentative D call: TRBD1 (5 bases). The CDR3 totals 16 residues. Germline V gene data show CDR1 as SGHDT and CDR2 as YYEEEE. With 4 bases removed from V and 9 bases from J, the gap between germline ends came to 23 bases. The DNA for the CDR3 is TGTGCCAGCAGCCATACATCCCAGGGCGGGAGGGGCACCATATATTTT. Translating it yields CASSHTSQGGRGTIYF.

The CDR3 sequence: CAISKGQVQPDTQYF. The CDR3 DNA reads TGTGCCATCAGCAAAGGACAGGTTCAACCCGATACGCAGTATTTT. V usage is TRBV10-3 and J usage is TRBJ2-3; 7 bases line up with TRBD1. The CDR3 runs to 15 residues. With 6 bases clipped from V and 6 bases from J, the junction kept 12 bases outside the gene matches. CDR1 ENHRY and CDR2 SYGVKD come from the germline V gene.

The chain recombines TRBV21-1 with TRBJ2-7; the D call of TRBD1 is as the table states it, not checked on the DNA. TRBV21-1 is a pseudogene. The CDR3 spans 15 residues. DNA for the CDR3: TGTGCCAGCAGCAAAGTGTCACAGGGACAATACGAGCAGTACTTC. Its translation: CASSKVSQGQYEQYF.

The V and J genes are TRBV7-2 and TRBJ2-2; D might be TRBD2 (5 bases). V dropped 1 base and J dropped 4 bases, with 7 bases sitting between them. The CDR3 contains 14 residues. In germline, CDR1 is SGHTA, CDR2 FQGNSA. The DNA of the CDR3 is TGTGCCAGCAGCTTAGAGGAGGTCACCGGGGAGCTGTTTTTT. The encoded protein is CASSLEEVTGELFF.

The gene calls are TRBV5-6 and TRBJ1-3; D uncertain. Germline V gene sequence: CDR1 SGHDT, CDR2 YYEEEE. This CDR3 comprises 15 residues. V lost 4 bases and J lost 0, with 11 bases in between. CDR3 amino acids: CASSRGSPSGNTIYF. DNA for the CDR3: TGTGCCAGCAGCCGAGGGAGTCCCTCTGGAAACACCATATATTTT.

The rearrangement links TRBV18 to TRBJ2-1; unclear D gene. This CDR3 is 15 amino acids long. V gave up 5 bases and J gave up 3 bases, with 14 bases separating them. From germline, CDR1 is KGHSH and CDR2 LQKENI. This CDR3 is CASSTIDIYYNEQFF. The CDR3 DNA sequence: TGTGCCAGCTCAACTATCGACATATACTACAATGAGCAGTTCTTC.

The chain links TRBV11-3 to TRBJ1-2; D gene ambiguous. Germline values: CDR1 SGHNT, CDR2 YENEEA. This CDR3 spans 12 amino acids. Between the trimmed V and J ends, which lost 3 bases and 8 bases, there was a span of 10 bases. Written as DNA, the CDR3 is TGTGCCAGCAGCTTTGCAGCTGGCGGCTACACCTTC. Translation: CASSFAAGGYTF.